This is a list of T cell receptor beta chains from one sample in a study of low-dose radiotherapy and immunotherapy resistance in tumors. TCRdb re-called the reads with MiXCR, one entry per CDR3 protein. The table has tens of thousands of distinct CDR3 sequences, 20% to 25% seen once. Sequenced here: PBMCs, sampled before treatment. These TCRs come from a male donor with prostate cancer. Both conserved end residues are part of each CDR3.

v_gene	CDR3aa
TRBV28	CASIQGYEQDF
TRBV5-1	CASSSYRDRVSGDTQYF
TRBV4-1	CASSQFQGRNQPQHF
TRBV21-1	CARGDTEAFF
TRBV5-5	CASSLGPDNEQFF
TRBV6-2/TRBV6-3	CASSPGTSGRKSYEQYF
TRBV7-6	CASSQGLAGQETQYF
TRBV5-1	CASSLDGLGYTEAFF
TRBV5-1	CASSLEYWQGRNEQFF
TRBV25-1	CASSAGGTTDTQYF
TRBV7-9	CASRRTGNEKLFFF
TRBV12-3/TRBV12-4	CASSMGSWGNQPQHF
TRBV9	CASSVALGPTRPGSTDTQYF
TRBV7-9	CASSLLLEGLDTQYF
TRBV28	CASSPPGTVGYEQYF
TRBV18	CASSPGQKNTEAFF
TRBV5-1	CASSLGGSPLHF
TRBV7-9	CASSNRGPDTQYF
TRBV6-8	CASSLHHDVWANNEQFF
TRBV28	CASNLLDNEQFF
TRBV19	CASSIDGQGADTQYF
TRBV6-1	CASSRTSTSDTQYF